This T cell receptor (beta chain) stems from a study of T-cell memory formation after mild COVID-19. Study-wide background: There were largely donor-specific TCR clusters.

TCR alpha and TCR beta cDNA libraries carrying sample barcodes and UMIs came from 5'RACE with constant-segment primers. MiXCR was run by TCRdb on the 5' RACE reads, yielding one entry per CDR3 protein. Of hundreds of thousands of distinct CDR3 sequences listed, roughly 20% are singletons. CDR3 length equals 14 residues. V was cut by 2 bases and J by 2 bases, with 9 bases left in between. CDR1 LGHNA and CDR2 YSLEER come from the germline V gene. The sequenced sample consisted of PBMCs or a T cell subset sorted from them (not recorded which). The chain joins TRBV4-3 to TRBJ1-1; no firm D call. The TCR sequence derives from an adult woman who had mild COVID-19 (a few samples of this study predate the infection). Cell type and time point are not known. CDR3 residues: CASSQNFLNTEAFF. In nucleotides, the CDR3 is TGCGCCAGCAGCCAAAATTTCCTTAACACTGAAGCTTTCTTT.